The T cell receptor (beta chain) described here comes from a study of cytomegalovirus exposure and HLA in healthy donors. At the level of the study: Most donors, roughly 82% of a few hundred genotyped, fell in the Caucasian-associated ancestry cluster.

The CDR3 spans 14 residues. Germline CDR1 and CDR2: MNHEY and SVGAGI. V lost 6 bases and J lost 2, with 13 bases in between. On this clone: Antigen specificity is unknown.

Primers: 60 Vbeta forward and 13 Jbeta reverse. The table came from immunoSEQ multiplex PCR; TCRdb's copy has only in-frame clones and leaves some out. The sample lists roughly 100,000 clones; over 75% were seen once. Whole-study findings and limits: In a later analysis, HLA-C alleles had the fewest associated TCRs, DRB1 alleles the most.

It was healthy bone marrow donors who served as donors. The sequence derives from a female donor in good health and CMV-seropositive. The rearrangement uses TRBV6-5 and TRBJ1-2; possible D gene TRBD1, 6 bases. The sample taken for sequencing was PBMCs. The CDR3 reads CASSPPDRNYGYTF. CDR3 nucleotides: TGTGCCAGCAGCCCCCCCGACAGGAACTATGGCTACACCTTC.